The 27 T cell receptor beta chains below all came from one sample that was sequenced in a study of T cell responses to AZD1222 COVID-19 vaccine. TCRdb's copy holds only in-frame clones and misses some; the assay was immunoSEQ multiplex PCR. The table has about 75,000 clones, over 75% seen once; the top ten hold 18%. This material consisted of peripheral blood, taken 28 days after the second AZD1222 dose. The receptors were gathered from an adult who received the AZD1222 COVID-19 vaccine.

This clone was picked up one time. The chain recombines TRBV4-2 with TRBJ1-5, with 9 nucleotides matching TRBD1. The V gene's germline CDR1 is LGHNA and CDR2 YNFKEQ. Trimming removed 2 bases from V and 4 bases from J; junction bases left unmatched: 6. This CDR3 is 16 amino acids long. The CDR3 here is CASSQRIGQGNQPQHF. The CDR3 nucleotides read TGTGCCAGCAGCCAAAGAATCGGACAGGGGAATCAGCCCCAGCATTTT.

The V gene is TRBV30, the J gene TRBJ2-3, with TRBD2 matching over 7 bases. The germline V gene has CDR1 GTSNPN and CDR2 SVGIG (reference sequence). The V gene end was trimmed by 2 bases and the J gene end by 4 bases; junction bases not matched to a gene: 15. The CDR3 is made up of 17 amino acids. In nucleotides, the CDR3 is TGTGCCTGGAGTAAGGGAGCGGGGCCGGGCAGGGCAGATACGCAGTATTTT. It is translated as CAWSKGAGPGRADTQYF.

The gene calls are TRBV29-1 and TRBJ2-2; D is possibly TRBD1 (6 bases). This CDR3 contains 13 residues. V lost 6 bases, J lost 5 bases, and 13 bases lay in between. Germline V CDR1 and CDR2: SQVTM, ANQGSEA. The CDR3 DNA sequence: TGCAGCGTGGGTAGGGGGTCAACCGGGGAGCTGTTTTTT. Protein: CSVGRGSTGELFF.

The chain uses TRBV2 and TRBJ1-1; D may be TRBD1 (5 bases). Per germline, CDR1 SNHLY and CDR2 FYNNEI. The CDR3 is 13 residues long. The V gene lost 4 bases and the J gene lost 5 bases, with 11 bases spanning the gap. In DNA form, the CDR3 reads TGTGCCAGCAGTGTTCAACCAGGGACTGAAGCTTTCTTT. As protein: CASSVQPGTEAFF. Combining the CDR3 with reference TRBV2 and TRBJ1-1 gives the whole variable domain EPEVTQTPSHQVTQMGQEVILRCVPISNHLYFYWYRQILGQKVEFLVSFYNNEISEKSEIFDDQFSVERPDGSNFTLKIRSTKLEDSAMYFCASSVQPGTEAFFGQGTRLTVV.

The CDR3: CASSQDATVTYEQYF. CDR3 nucleotides: TGCGCCAGCAGCCAAGATGCAACGGTAACCTACGAGCAGTACTTC. The rearrangement joins TRBV4-1 to TRBJ2-7, with D unresolved. Germline loops: CDR1 MGHRA, CDR2 YSYEKL. This CDR3 comprises 15 residues. Trimming pared 0 bases from V and 2 bases from J, leaving 11 bases between.

This rearrangement joins TRBV2 to TRBJ1-5; no firm D call. There are 14 residues in the CDR3. Trimming shortened V by 2 bases and J by 11 bases, and 16 bases separated the two germline ends. Germline V gene data show CDR1 as SNHLY and CDR2 as FYNNEI. CDR3 sequence reads: CASSEPGYQFTQHF. Here the CDR3 DNA reads TGTGCCAGCAGTGAACCCGGATACCAATTTACCCAGCATTTT.

The chain is built from TRBV30 and TRBJ2-1; D not certain. V was trimmed by 0 bases and J by 9 bases, leaving 15 bases between them. CDR3 length equals 14 residues. CDR1 and CDR2 (germline): GTSNPN, SVGIG (reference sequence). CDR3 loop: CAWSVPTFHIEQFF. In DNA, the CDR3 is TGTGCCTGGAGTGTGCCGACTTTTCATATTGAGCAGTTCTTC.

This rearrangement joins TRBV27 to TRBJ2-7, with a weak D call TRBD2 (6 bases). Deletions cut 3 bases from V and 6 bases from J, with 15 bases between. This CDR3 is 14 amino acids long. CDR1 MNHEY and CDR2 SMNVEV come from the germline V gene (reference sequence). The CDR3 nucleotides are TGTGCCAGCAGTTTCGATCTGAAGGGACTCGAGCAGTACTTC. Protein sequence: CASSFDLKGLEQYF.

The gene calls are TRBV11-2 and TRBJ2-2; no definite D call. Germline assignment: CDR1 SGHAT and CDR2 FQNNGV. This CDR3 is 14 amino acids long. V was cut by 1 base and J by 5 bases, with 8 bases left in between. In nucleotides, the CDR3 is TGTGCCAGCAGCTTAGGTGCCCCGACCGGGGAGCTGTTTTTT. Protein: CASSLGAPTGELFF.

This clone was recorded once. V usage is TRBV6-6 and J usage is TRBJ2-7; D is perhaps TRBD1 (5 bases). Trimming cost V 5 bases and J 3 bases, with 14 bases left between them. The CDR3 consists of 14 residues. Germline CDR1 reads MNHNY; CDR2 reads SVGAGI (reference sequence). CDR3 sequence reads: CASSPDGAGYEQYF. The CDR3 nucleotides read TGTGCCAGCAGTCCGGATGGGGCTGGCTACGAGCAGTACTTC.

The rearrangement uses TRBV10-2 and TRBJ2-5; TRBD2 agrees at 10 bases. The germline V gene has CDR1 WSHSY and CDR2 SAAADI. CDR3 length: 15 residues. J lost 1 base, V lost 7 bases, and 6 bases had no gene match. This CDR3 reads CASNRAGGFQETQYF. The DNA for the CDR3 is TGCGCCAGCAATAGAGCGGGGGGGTTCCAAGAGACCCAGTACTTC.

A single count supports this clone. The DNA for the CDR3 is TGTGCCAGCAGCTTACAGCTTACAGATACGCAGTATTTT. Encoded protein: CASSLQLTDTQYF. This rearrangement joins TRBV7-3 to TRBJ2-3; D call uncertain. This CDR3 region has 13 residues. Trimming took 2 bases from V and 3 from J, leaving 6 bases between them. CDR1 is SGHTA and CDR2 is FQGTGA in the germline V gene.

V gene TRBV11-3 combines with J gene TRBJ2-3; tentatively, D is TRBD1 (5 bases). The CDR3 extends over 14 amino acids. The V gene lost 0 bases and the J gene lost 8 bases, with 12 bases spanning the gap. Per germline, CDR1 SGHNT and CDR2 YENEEA. CDR3 loop: CASSLDPTDATQYF. DNA of the CDR3: TGTGCCAGCAGCTTAGACCCGACAGACGCTACGCAGTATTTT.

This clone appeared a few times. The genes are TRBV7-3 and TRBJ1-1; D perhaps matches TRBD1 (6 bases). Germline V gene data show CDR1 as SGHTA and CDR2 as FQGTGA. V was shortened by 5 bases and J by 8 bases, with 15 bases between the two germline ends. This CDR3 has 13 amino acids. The CDR3 loop reads CASSPNRGREAFF. CDR3 DNA: TGTGCCAGCAGCCCCAATAGGGGGAGGGAAGCTTTCTTT.

This chain uses TRBV19 with TRBJ1-2; TRBD1 is a possible D gene (5 bases). The V and J ends lost 4 bases and 4 bases respectively, with 13 bases between them. The germline CDR1 and CDR2 sequences are LNHDA and SQIVND (reference sequence). The CDR3 length is 14 residues. CDR3 loop: CASSRGSGSYGYTF. The CDR3 region has the DNA TGTGCCAGTAGTAGGGGCAGTGGGAGCTATGGCTACACCTTC. The whole variable domain, filled in from reference TRBV19 and TRBJ1-2, reads DGGITQSPKYLFRKEGQNVTLSCEQNLNHDAMYWYRQDPGQGLRLIYYSQIVNDFQKGDIAEGYSVSREKKESFPLTVTSAQKNPTAFYLCASSRGSGSYGYTFGSGTRLTVV.

The chain has TRBV30 and TRBJ1-1; D unresolved. Germline values: CDR1 GTSNPN, CDR2 SVGIG (reference sequence). Trimming removed 4 bases from V and 1 base from J, with 4 bases in between. This CDR3 is built from 11 residues. DNA for the CDR3: TGTGCCTGGATGGGGAACACTGAAGCTTTCTTT. This sequence encodes CAWMGNTEAFF.

The chain links TRBV11-1 to TRBJ2-3, with 12 nucleotides matching TRBD2. Germline CDR1 is SGHAT and CDR2 is FQDESV (reference sequence). The junction had 3 bases not matched to a gene; V was cut back by 5 bases and J by 3 bases. This CDR3 spans 15 amino acids. CDR3 protein: CASSKTSGGTDTQYF. DNA for the CDR3: TGTGCCAGCAGCAAGACTAGCGGGGGAACAGATACGCAGTATTTT.

The chain recombines TRBV11-2 with TRBJ1-1, with D uncertain. The germline V and J ends were trimmed by 4 bases and 1 base, with 7 bases remaining between them. The CDR3 loop spans 13 amino acids. In germline, CDR1 is SGHAT, CDR2 FQNNGV. CDR3: CASSSLTNTEAFF. In DNA form, the CDR3 reads TGTGCCAGCAGCTCATTAACGAACACTGAAGCTTTCTTT.

The rearrangement uses TRBV18 and TRBJ1-2; 7 nucleotides line up with TRBD1. The ends lost 3 bases at V and 0 bases at J; junction bases unmatched: 1. The CDR3 loop spans 14 amino acids. Germline V lookup: CDR1 KGHSH, CDR2 LQKENI. The CDR3 DNA is TGTGCCAGCTCACCGGGACAGACTAACTATGGCTACACCTTC. This gives the protein CASSPGQTNYGYTF.

The rearrangement links TRBV29-1 to TRBJ1-1, with D tentatively TRBD1 (6 bases). Looked up from germline, CDR1 is SQVTM and CDR2 is ANQGSEA. This CDR3 contains 12 residues. V shed 4 bases and J shed 8 bases, with 14 bases lying between them. CDR3 in amino acids: CSVAGARGEAFF. DNA for the CDR3: TGCAGCGTTGCCGGGGCCAGGGGAGAAGCTTTCTTT.

This chain joins TRBV9 and TRBJ2-7; tentatively, D is TRBD2 (5 bases). Trimming shortened V by 1 base and J by 3 bases, and 11 bases separated the two germline ends. The length of the CDR3 is 14 residues. Germline V lookup: CDR1 SGDLS, CDR2 YYNGEE. CDR3 sequence (DNA): TGTGCCAGCAGCGTATATGAGCGGAGCTACGAGCAGTACTTC. It specifies CASSVYERSYEQYF.

This sequence joins TRBV5-4 and TRBJ1-1; maybe TRBD1 (5 bases). The CDR3 has 13 residues. The V end was cut by 0 bases, the J end by 4 bases, with 7 bases between. Germline assignment: CDR1 SGHNT and CDR2 YYREEE (reference sequence). In DNA form, the CDR3 reads TGTGCCAGCAGCTTGGAGGGGCCCACTGAAGCTTTCTTT. This codes for CASSLEGPTEAFF.

The V gene is TRBV10-3, the J gene TRBJ2-3; D gene uncertain. This CDR3 is built from 15 residues. Germline CDR1 reads ENHRY; CDR2 reads SYGVKD. Trimming removed 9 bases from V and 3 bases from J, with 19 bases in between. CDR3 in DNA: TGTGCCATTGCAAGTCCCACCATCGCTACAGATACGCAGTATTTT. It specifies CAIASPTIATDTQYF.

This chain connects TRBV3-1 (or the pseudogene TRBV3-2) to TRBJ1-1, with D uncertain. Germline CDR1 and CDR2: LGHDT and YNNKEL (reference sequence). The ends were cut back, 3 bases at V and 1 base at J, with 12 bases in the middle. The CDR3 has 15 residues. This CDR3 reads CASSHPPGTNTEAFF. The CDR3 bases are TGTGCCAGCAGCCACCCCCCAGGTACGAACACTGAAGCTTTCTTT.

V is TRBV10-3 and J is TRBJ1-1; TRBD1 is a possible D gene (5 bases). Germline CDR1 reads ENHRY; CDR2 reads SYGVKD. Between the trimmed V and J ends, which lost 6 bases and 11 bases, there was a span of 19 bases. This CDR3 comprises 13 residues. The CDR3 bases are TGTGCCATCAGCGAGGGACTCCCGGGCAGGGCTTTCTTT. Translation gives CAISEGLPGRAFF.

The chain carries TRBV2 and TRBJ1-2, with D unresolved. The CDR3 is 12 residues long. V lost 8 bases to trimming and J lost 11 bases, with 18 bases between them. CDR1 is SNHLY and CDR2 is FYNNEI in the germline V gene. The CDR3 DNA sequence: TGTGCCAGCCTGAACGACGGTTCGAGATACACCTTC. Translated, it gives CASLNDGSRYTF.

This chain uses TRBV25-1 with TRBJ2-5, with D perhaps TRBD2 (6 bases). Germline values: CDR1 MGHDK, CDR2 SYGVNS. The ends were cut back, 8 bases at V and 2 bases at J, with 12 bases in the middle. CDR3 length equals 13 residues. The CDR3 nucleotides are TGTGCCAGCCGGACTACTCCTCAAGAGACCCAGTACTTC. Amino acid sequence: CASRTTPQETQYF.